The clone carrying this T cell receptor beta chain occurred a few times. V lost 4 bases and J lost 8; bases outside the gene matches: 19. From germline, CDR1 is DFQATT and CDR2 SNEGSKA (reference sequence). The CDR3 has 17 amino acids. The sample comes from a study of blood T cells in healthy people across ages. A second PCR of 7 to 11 cycles used a sample-barcoded 5' primer and a J-beta primer mix. Via MiXCR, TCRdb re-called the 5' RACE reads, giving one row per CDR3 protein. The repertoire holds 1.5 million to 2 million distinct CDR3 sequences, with 49% as singletons. This chain connects TRBV20-1 to TRBJ2-3, with 9 nucleotides matching TRBD1. The sequence was collected from a middle-aged woman in good health. The sequencing sample was made of blood. The CDR3 DNA sequence: TGCAGTGCTAAGGACCCTCACACCGGGACAGGGTCCGGTACGCAGTATTTT. Protein sequence: CSAKDPHTGTGSGTQYF.